This T cell receptor beta chain was retrieved from a study of OX40 agonist ivuxolimab in advanced cancers. Worth noting for this clone: The antigen is unknown.

Individuals having autoimmune disease history or systemic immunosuppression were not enrolled. Study conclusions and caveats: Normalized expansion of T-cell clones was also low for some nonresponders. Clonal expansion in partial responders at 0.1-3.0 mg/kg ranked among the lowest. At doses 0.1 to 3.0 mg/kg, CD4+ and CD8+ clones expanded.

This table comes from immunoSEQ multiplex PCR, and its TCRdb copy is limited to in-frame clones, with some not included. The sample has around 50,000 clones, roughly nine tenths seen once. The sequencing here drew on CD4+ or CD8+ T cells sorted from blood, taken in a trial of the OX40 agonist ivuxolimab. The TCR comes from an adult with an advanced solid tumor such as melanoma, head and neck, liver or kidney cancer.

The CDR3 is CASSLNLRSGANVLTF. CDR3 DNA sequence: TGTGCCAGCAGCCTTAATTTGAGATCCGGGGCCAACGTCCTGACTTTC. This chain links TRBV5-5 with TRBJ2-6; D ambiguous. The germline V gene encodes CDR1 SGHKS and CDR2 YYEKEE (reference sequence). Trimming removed 4 bases at V and 4 bases at J, with 15 bases between. The CDR3 is 16 residues long.